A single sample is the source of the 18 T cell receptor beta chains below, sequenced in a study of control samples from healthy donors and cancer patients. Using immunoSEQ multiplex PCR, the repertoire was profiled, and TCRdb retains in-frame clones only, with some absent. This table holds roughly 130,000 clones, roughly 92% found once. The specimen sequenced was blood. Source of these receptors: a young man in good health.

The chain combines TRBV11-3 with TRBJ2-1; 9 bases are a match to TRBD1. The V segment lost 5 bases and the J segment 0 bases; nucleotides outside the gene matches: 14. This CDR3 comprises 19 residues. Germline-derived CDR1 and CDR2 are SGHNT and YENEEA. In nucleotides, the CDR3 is TGTGCCAGCAGCCCAGGACAGGGGAAGGTAGCGAGCTCCTACAATGAGCAGTTCTTC. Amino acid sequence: CASSPGQGKVASSYNEQFF. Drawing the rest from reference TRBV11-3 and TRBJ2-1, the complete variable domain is EAGVVQSPRYKIIEKKQPVAFWCNPISGHNTLYWYLQNLGQGPELLIRYENEEAVDDSQLPKDRFSAERLKGVDSTLKIQPAELGDSAVYLCASSPGQGKVASSYNEQFFGPGTRLTVL.

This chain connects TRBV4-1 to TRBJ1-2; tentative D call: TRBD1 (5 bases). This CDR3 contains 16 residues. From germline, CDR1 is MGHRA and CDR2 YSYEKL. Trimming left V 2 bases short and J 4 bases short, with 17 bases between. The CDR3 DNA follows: TGCGCCAGCAGCCAATGGATCAGGGACGATGGCTATGGCTACACCTTC. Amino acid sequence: CASSQWIRDDGYGYTF.

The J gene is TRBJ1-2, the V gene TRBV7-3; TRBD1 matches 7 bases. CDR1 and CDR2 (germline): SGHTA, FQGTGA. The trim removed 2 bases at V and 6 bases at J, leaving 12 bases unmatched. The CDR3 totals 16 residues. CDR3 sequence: CASSLGQGGAYDGYTF. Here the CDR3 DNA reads TGTGCCAGCAGCTTAGGTCAAGGGGGCGCTTACGATGGCTACACCTTC.

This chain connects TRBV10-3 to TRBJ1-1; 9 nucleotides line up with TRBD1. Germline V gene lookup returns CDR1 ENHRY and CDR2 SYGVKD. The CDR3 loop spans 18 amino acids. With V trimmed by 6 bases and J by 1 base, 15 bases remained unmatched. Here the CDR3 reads CAISENPGQGRSNTEAFF. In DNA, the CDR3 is TGTGCCATCAGCGAAAACCCGGGACAGGGTCGGTCGAACACTGAAGCTTTCTTT.

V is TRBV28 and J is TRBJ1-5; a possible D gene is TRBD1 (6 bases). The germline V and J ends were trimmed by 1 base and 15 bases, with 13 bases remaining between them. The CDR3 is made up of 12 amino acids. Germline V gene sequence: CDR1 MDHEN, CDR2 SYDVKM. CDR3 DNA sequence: TGTGCCAGCAGTTTATATCCAGGGGACTGGCATTTT. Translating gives CASSLYPGDWHF.

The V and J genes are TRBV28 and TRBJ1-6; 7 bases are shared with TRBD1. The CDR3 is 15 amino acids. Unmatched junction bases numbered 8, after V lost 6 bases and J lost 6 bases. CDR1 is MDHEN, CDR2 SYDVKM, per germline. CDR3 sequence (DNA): TGTGCCAGCAGCACGCCGGGACAGCTTAATTCACCCCTCCACTTT. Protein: CASSTPGQLNSPLHF. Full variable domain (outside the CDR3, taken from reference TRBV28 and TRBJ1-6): DVKVTQSSRYLVKRTGEKVFLECVQDMDHENMFWYRQDPGLGLRLIYFSYDVKMKEKGDIPEGYSVSREKKERFSLILESASTNQTSMYLCASSTPGQLNSPLHFGNGTRLTVT.

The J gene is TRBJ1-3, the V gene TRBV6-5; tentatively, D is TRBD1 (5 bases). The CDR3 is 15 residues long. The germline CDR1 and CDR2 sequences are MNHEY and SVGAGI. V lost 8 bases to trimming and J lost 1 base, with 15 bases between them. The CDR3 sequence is CASAYERGSGNTIYF. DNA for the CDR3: TGTGCCAGCGCTTACGAGAGGGGTTCTGGAAACACCATATATTTT.

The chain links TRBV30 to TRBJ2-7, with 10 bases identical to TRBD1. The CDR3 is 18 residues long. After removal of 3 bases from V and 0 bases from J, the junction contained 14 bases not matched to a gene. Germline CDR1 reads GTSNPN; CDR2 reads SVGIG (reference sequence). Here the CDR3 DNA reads TGTGCCTGGAGCGCGCCGGGACAGGGGATCCCAAGCTCCTACGAGCAGTACTTC. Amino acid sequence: CAWSAPGQGIPSSYEQYF.

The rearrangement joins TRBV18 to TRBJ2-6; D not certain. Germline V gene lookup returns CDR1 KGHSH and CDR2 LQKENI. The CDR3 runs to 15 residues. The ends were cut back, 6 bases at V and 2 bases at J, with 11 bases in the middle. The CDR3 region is CASSPKVTGANVLTF. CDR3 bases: TGTGCCAGCTCCCCTAAAGTGACTGGGGCCAACGTCCTGACTTTC.

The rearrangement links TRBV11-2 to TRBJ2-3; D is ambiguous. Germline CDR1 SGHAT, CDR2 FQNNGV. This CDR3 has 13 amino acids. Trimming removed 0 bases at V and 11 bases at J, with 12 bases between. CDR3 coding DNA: TGTGCCAGCAGCTTAGATCGAGGAACTGGGCAGTATTTT. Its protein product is CASSLDRGTGQYF.

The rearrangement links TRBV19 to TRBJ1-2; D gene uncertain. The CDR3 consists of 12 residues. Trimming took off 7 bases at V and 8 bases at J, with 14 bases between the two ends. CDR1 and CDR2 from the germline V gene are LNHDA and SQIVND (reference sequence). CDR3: CASMTGVEGYTF. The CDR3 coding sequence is TGTGCCAGTATGACGGGCGTAGAAGGCTACACCTTC.

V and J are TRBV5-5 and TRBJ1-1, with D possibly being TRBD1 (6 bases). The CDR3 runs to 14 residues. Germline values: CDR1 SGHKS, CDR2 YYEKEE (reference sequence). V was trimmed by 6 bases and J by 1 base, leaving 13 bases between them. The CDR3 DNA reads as TGTGCCAGCATCCGGACAGATAAGAACACTGAAGCTTTCTTT. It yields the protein CASIRTDKNTEAFF.

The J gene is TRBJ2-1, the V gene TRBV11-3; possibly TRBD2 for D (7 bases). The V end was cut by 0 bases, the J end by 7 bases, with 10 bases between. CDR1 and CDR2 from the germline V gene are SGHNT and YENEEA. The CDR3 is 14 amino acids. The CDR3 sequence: CASSLDAGANEQFF. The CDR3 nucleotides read TGTGCCAGCAGCTTAGATGCGGGGGCTAATGAGCAGTTCTTC.

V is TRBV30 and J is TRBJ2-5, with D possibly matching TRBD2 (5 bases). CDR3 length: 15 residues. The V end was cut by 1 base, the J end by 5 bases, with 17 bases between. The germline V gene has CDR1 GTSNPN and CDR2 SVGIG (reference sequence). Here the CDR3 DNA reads TGTGCCTGGAGTGCCATCGGTCTTAGCGTGGAGACCCAGTACTTC. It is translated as CAWSAIGLSVETQYF. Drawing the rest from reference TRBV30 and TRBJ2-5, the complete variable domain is SQTIHQWPATLVQPVGSPLSLECTVEGTSNPNLYWYRQAAGRGLQLLFYSVGIGQISSEVPQNLSASRPQDRQFILSSKKLLLSDSGFYLCAWSAIGLSVETQYFGPGTRLLVL.

The CDR3 bases are TGTGCCAGTAGTATCCCGACTAGCGGGGTCGCACCAAAGAGTAGCACAGATACGCAGTATTTT. It encodes CASSIPTSGVAPKSSTDTQYF. The chain joins TRBV19 to TRBJ2-3, with 11 bases fitting TRBD2. The ends lost 3 bases at V and 0 bases at J; junction bases unmatched: 17. The CDR3 loop spans 21 amino acids. Per germline, CDR1 LNHDA and CDR2 SQIVND (reference sequence).

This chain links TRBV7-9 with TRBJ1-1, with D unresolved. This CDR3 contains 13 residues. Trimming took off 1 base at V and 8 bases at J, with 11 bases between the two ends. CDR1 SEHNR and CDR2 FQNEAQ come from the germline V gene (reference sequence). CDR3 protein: CASSLGQDIEAFF. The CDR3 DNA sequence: TGTGCCAGCAGCTTAGGGCAGGATATCGAAGCTTTCTTT.

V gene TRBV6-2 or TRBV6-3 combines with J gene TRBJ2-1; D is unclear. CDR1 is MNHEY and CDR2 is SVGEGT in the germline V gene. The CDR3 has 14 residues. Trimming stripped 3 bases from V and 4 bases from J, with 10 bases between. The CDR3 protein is CASSYSETYNEQFF. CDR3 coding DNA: TGTGCCAGCAGTTATTCGGAAACATACAATGAGCAGTTCTTC.

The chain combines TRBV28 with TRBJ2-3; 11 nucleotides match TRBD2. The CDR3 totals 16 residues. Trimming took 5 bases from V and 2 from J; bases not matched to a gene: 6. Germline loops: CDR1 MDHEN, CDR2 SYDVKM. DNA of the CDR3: TGTGCCAGCAGTCCCTTAGCGGGAGGGCTCACAGATACGCAGTATTTT. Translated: CASSPLAGGLTDTQYF.